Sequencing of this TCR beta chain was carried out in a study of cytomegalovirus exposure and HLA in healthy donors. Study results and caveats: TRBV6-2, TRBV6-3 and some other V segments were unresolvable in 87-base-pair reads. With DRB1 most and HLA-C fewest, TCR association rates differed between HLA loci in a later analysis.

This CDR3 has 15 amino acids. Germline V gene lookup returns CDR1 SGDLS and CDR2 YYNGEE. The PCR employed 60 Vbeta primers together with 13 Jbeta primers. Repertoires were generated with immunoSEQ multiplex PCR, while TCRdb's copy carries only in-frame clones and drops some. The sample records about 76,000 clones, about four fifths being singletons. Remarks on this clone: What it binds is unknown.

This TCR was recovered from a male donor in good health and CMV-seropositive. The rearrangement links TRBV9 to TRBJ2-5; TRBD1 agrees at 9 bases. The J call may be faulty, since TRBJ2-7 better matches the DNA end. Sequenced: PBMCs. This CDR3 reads CASSVYKTGGGEQYF. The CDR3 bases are TGTGCCAGCAGCGTATATAAGACAGGGGGGGGCGAGCAGTACTTC.